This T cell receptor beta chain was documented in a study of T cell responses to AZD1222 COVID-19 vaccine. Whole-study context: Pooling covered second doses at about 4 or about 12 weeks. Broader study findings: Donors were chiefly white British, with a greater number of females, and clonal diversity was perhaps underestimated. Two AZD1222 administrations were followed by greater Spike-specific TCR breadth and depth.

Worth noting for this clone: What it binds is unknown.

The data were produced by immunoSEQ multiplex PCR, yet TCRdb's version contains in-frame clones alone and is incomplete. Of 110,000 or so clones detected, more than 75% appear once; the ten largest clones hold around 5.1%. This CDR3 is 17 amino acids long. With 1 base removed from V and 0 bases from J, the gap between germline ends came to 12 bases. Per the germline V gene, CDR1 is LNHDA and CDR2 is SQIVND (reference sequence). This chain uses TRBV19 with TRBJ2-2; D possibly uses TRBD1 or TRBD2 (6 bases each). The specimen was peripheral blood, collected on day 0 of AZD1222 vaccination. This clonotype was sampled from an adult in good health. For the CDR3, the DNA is TGTGCCAGTAGTATAGGGAGGGGGGCCGCGAACACCGGGGAGCTGTTTTTT. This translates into CASSIGRGAANTGELFF.